This T cell receptor delta chain is from a study of Vδ1+ human thymocytes. Study observations and caveats: About 20% of thymic delta-chain sequences were Vdelta2, with few Vdelta3, unlike blood Vdelta1+ controls. Thymic TRG and TRD repertoires appeared highly polyclonal, with Gaussian CDR3 length distributions. Bulk data may be misread because of unexpected Vdelta2 sequences. Donors shared many TRG clonotypes but few TRD clonotypes.

After alphabeta T cell depletion, CD3+ Vdelta1+ Vdelta2- thymocytes were sorted. The table lists this clone with a few counts. Antigen: not known. The template was reverse-transcribed extracted RNA. Multiplex PCR used pooled V-gene forward primers and a constant-region reverse primer to amplify CDR3s. TCRdb fed the multiplex PCR reads to CATT. The sample comprises under 80,000 delta-chain clones, around 35% of which are singletons, and over 0.2% rests with the top ten. J lost 0 bases, V lost 3 bases, and 19 bases had no gene match. The CDR3 consists of 20 residues. Germline lookup yields CDR1 TSWWSYY and CDR2 QGS.

The receptor was isolated from a boy younger than two who had congenital heart surgery. The gene calls are TRDV1 and TRDJ1, with 7 bases that match TRDD3. The sample taken for sequencing was Vdelta1+ gamma-delta thymocytes from the thymus. This sample's subset: FACS-sorted CD3+ TCRalphabeta- TCRVdelta1+ TCRVdelta2- thymocytes. The CDR3 coding sequence is TGTGCTCTTGGGGATCTCACTTCCCTTCGCTGGGGGTTGTACACCGATAAACTCATCTTT. Protein sequence: CALGDLTSLRWGLYTDKLIF.